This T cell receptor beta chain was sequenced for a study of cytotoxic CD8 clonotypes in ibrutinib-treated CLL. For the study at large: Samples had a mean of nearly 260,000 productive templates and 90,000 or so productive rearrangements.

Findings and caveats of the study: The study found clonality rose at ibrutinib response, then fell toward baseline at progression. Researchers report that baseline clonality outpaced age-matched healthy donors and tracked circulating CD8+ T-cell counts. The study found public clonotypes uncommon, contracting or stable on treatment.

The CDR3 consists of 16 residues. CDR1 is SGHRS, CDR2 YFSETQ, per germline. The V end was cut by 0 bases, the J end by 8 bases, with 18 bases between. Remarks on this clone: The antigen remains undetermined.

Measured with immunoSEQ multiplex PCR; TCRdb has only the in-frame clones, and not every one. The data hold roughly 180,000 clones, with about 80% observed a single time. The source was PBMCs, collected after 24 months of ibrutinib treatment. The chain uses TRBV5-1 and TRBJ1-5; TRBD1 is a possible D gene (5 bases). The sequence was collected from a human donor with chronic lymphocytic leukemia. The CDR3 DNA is TGCGCCAGCAGCTTGGAAGGTCGGCAGGGAGGGGAGCCCCAGCATTTT. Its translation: CASSLEGRQGGEPQHF.